Below, 20 T cell receptor beta chains from the same sample are listed, as sequenced in a study of blood T cell repertoires in COVID-19. The data were produced by immunoSEQ multiplex PCR, yet TCRdb's version contains in-frame clones alone and is incomplete. Of 400,000 or so clones in the sample, roughly 88% were seen once. The sequencing input was PBMCs or T cells enriched from blood (not recorded which). The origin of the receptors is a woman between 40 and 50 years old with acute COVID-19.

This chain connects TRBV10-1 to TRBJ2-1, with 9 bases fitting TRBD1. Losses at the gene ends were 6 bases for V and 6 bases for J; bases not matched to a gene: 6. The germline gives CDR1 WNHNN, CDR2 SYGVQD (reference sequence). The CDR3 consists of 14 residues. CDR3 coding DNA: TGCGCCAGCAGCGTGGGACAGGGAATCAATGAGCAGTTCTTC. It is translated as CASSVGQGINEQFF.

This rearrangement joins TRBV7-9 to TRBJ1-1; D ambiguous. Trimming took off 5 bases at V and 0 bases at J, with 13 bases between the two ends. The CDR3 length is 15 residues. The germline gives CDR1 SEHNR, CDR2 FQNEAQ (reference sequence). The CDR3 coding sequence is TGTGCCAGCAGCCATACTAACAATATGAACACTGAAGCTTTCTTT. Translated: CASSHTNNMNTEAFF.

The V and J genes are TRBV21-1 and TRBJ2-1; the D call TRBD2 from the table was never checked on the DNA. TRBV21-1 is noted as a pseudogene. The CDR3 is 15 residues long. As DNA, the CDR3 is TGTGCCAGCACTCCCAGCGGGGGGGCAGACAATGAGCAGTTCTTC. The encoded protein is CASTPSGGADNEQFF.

This rearrangement joins TRBV27 to TRBJ2-7, with TRBD1 as a possible D gene (6 bases). Trimming removed 8 bases from V and 0 bases from J, with 14 bases in between. The CDR3 totals 14 residues. The germline gives CDR1 MNHEY, CDR2 SMNVEV (reference sequence). CDR3 sequence reads: CASGSLTGSYEQYF. The CDR3 bases are TGTGCCAGCGGCTCGCTGACAGGCTCCTACGAGCAGTACTTC.

The chain has TRBV5-4 and TRBJ1-6; D gene ambiguous. The V end lost 0 bases, the J end lost 4 bases, and 11 bases lay between the germline ends. CDR3 length: 16 amino acids. The V gene's germline CDR1 is SGHNT and CDR2 YYREEE (reference sequence). The CDR3 reads CASSLDPTGYNSPLHF. CDR3 DNA: TGTGCCAGCAGCTTGGACCCGACGGGGTATAATTCACCCCTCCACTTT.

This clone was picked up one time. The rearrangement uses TRBV3-1 (or the pseudogene TRBV3-2) and TRBJ2-7, with TRBD1 identical over 7 bases. CDR1 and CDR2 (germline): LGHDT, YNNKEL (reference sequence). With 4 bases clipped from V and 3 bases from J, the junction kept 9 bases outside the gene matches. The CDR3 length is 15 residues. The CDR3 nucleotides read TGTGCCAGCAGCCCGAGACAGGGTCGTAACTACGAGCAGTACTTC. This translates into CASSPRQGRNYEQYF.

This clone was counted a few times. The CDR3 DNA is TGTGCCAGTAGTATCAGGACACTTAACTATGGCTACACCTTC. Protein: CASSIRTLNYGYTF. The rearrangement links TRBV19 to TRBJ1-2; a weak D match, TRBD1 (5 bases). The CDR3 loop spans 14 amino acids. Trimming left V 3 bases short and J 1 base short, with 9 bases between. CDR1 and CDR2 from the germline V gene are LNHDA and SQIVND (reference sequence).

V usage is TRBV2 and J usage is TRBJ2-2; D is possibly TRBD2 (6 bases). The germline V gene has CDR1 SNHLY and CDR2 FYNNEI. The CDR3 is made up of 16 amino acids. V dropped 0 bases and J dropped 6 bases, with 14 bases sitting between them. Written as DNA, the CDR3 is TGTGCCAGCAGTGAAGCGCGGGTGGGGGGATCCGGGGAGCTGTTTTTT. Translation: CASSEARVGGSGELFF.

The rearrangement links TRBV5-1 to TRBJ2-5, with 16 bases matching TRBD2. CDR1 is SGHRS, CDR2 YFSETQ, per germline. Trimming removed 3 bases from V and 4 bases from J; junction bases left unmatched: 3. The CDR3 totals 16 residues. In DNA, the CDR3 is TGCGCCAGCAGCTGGGGGACTAGCGGGAGGGGAGAGACCCAGTACTTC. It yields the protein CASSWGTSGRGETQYF.

The chain has TRBV20-1 and TRBJ1-1, with a weak D call TRBD1 (6 bases). Germline V gene data show CDR1 as DFQATT and CDR2 as SNEGSKA (reference sequence). This CDR3 is 11 amino acids long. The CDR3 is CRGDKNTEAFF. The CDR3 DNA is TGCAGGGGGGACAAAAACACTGAAGCTTTCTTT.

V and J are TRBV7-8 and TRBJ1-1; weak D call: TRBD1 (5 bases). The CDR3 contains 13 residues. The V and J ends lost 8 bases and 3 bases respectively, with 13 bases between them. Germline V gives CDR1 SGHVS, CDR2 FQNEAQ. In DNA form, the CDR3 reads TGTGCCAGCTCCCGAGCCAGGGACACTGAAGCTTTCTTT. Translating it yields CASSRARDTEAFF.

The chain recombines TRBV5-1 with TRBJ2-1, with D tentatively TRBD1 (6 bases). V was shortened by 0 bases and J by 6 bases, with 16 bases between the two germline ends. The CDR3 has 16 amino acids. Per germline, CDR1 SGHRS and CDR2 YFSETQ. Here the CDR3 reads CASSLVMTGNFNEQFF. The DNA of the CDR3 is TGCGCCAGCAGCTTGGTAATGACAGGTAATTTCAATGAGCAGTTCTTC.

The rearrangement uses TRBV5-6 and TRBJ1-1, with D possibly TRBD1 on 6 matching bases. From germline, CDR1 is SGHDT and CDR2 YYEEEE. Trimming shortened V by 4 bases and J by 0 bases, and 16 bases separated the two germline ends. This CDR3 spans 16 amino acids. CDR3 sequence (DNA): TGTGCCAGCAGCCTCCTCCGACAGGACTTGAACACTGAAGCTTTCTTT. Amino acids: CASSLLRQDLNTEAFF.

This rearrangement joins TRBV7-9 to TRBJ1-6; D uncertain. Per germline, CDR1 SEHNR and CDR2 FQNEAQ (reference sequence). The CDR3 consists of 12 residues. V was pared by 6 bases and J by 6 bases, with 6 bases between. The CDR3 protein is CASRSGNSPLHF. Written as DNA, the CDR3 is TGTGCCAGCAGGTCGGGTAATTCACCCCTCCACTTT.

About this clone itself: Other nucleotide sequences in the sample specify the same CDR3. This chain links TRBV3-1 (or the pseudogene TRBV3-2) with TRBJ1-1; D gene uncertain. V was trimmed by 1 base and J by 1 base, leaving 4 bases between them. The CDR3 loop spans 13 amino acids. Germline CDR1 and CDR2: LGHDT and YNNKEL (reference sequence). Written as DNA, the CDR3 is TGTGCCAGCAGCCAAGTGGCGAACACTGAAGCTTTCTTT. Translation: CASSQVANTEAFF.

The chain recombines TRBV6-1 with TRBJ1-2, with D possibly matching TRBD1 (5 bases). The CDR3 runs 14 residues. With 5 bases removed from V and 3 bases from J, the gap between germline ends came to 13 bases. The V gene's germline CDR1 is MNHNS and CDR2 SASEGT. The CDR3 DNA reads TGTGCCAGCAGTTCCCTGACAGAATACTATGGCTACACCTTC. As protein: CASSSLTEYYGYTF.

The chain joins TRBV15 to TRBJ2-5; D is perhaps TRBD1 (5 bases). The V gene's germline CDR1 is LNHNV and CDR2 YYDKDF (reference sequence). This CDR3 has 16 amino acids. Deletions cut 5 bases from V and 4 bases from J, with 20 bases between. CDR3 sequence: CATSLSGWGGGETQYF. CDR3 DNA sequence: TGTGCCACCAGCTTGAGTGGATGGGGCGGCGGAGAGACCCAGTACTTC. Variable domain in full (rest from reference TRBV15 and TRBJ2-5): DAMVIQNPRYQVTQFGKPVTLSCSQTLNHNVMYWYQQKSSQAPKLLFHYYDKDFNNEADTPDNFQSRRPNTSFCFLDIRSPGLGDTAMYLCATSLSGWGGGETQYFGPGTRLLVL.

This clone appeared once. This chain joins TRBV19 and TRBJ2-1; 9 bases are a match to TRBD2. The CDR3 is made up of 15 amino acids. The J segment lost 3 bases and the V segment lost 5 bases, leaving 5 bases of the junction unmatched. CDR1 is LNHDA and CDR2 is SQIVND in the germline V gene (reference sequence). CDR3 bases: TGTGCCAGTAGTCCAAGCGGGGGGCGCTACAATGAGCAGTTCTTC. Residues: CASSPSGGRYNEQFF.

V and J are TRBV4-1 and TRBJ1-2; 8 positions agree with TRBD1. Per the germline V gene, CDR1 is MGHRA and CDR2 is YSYEKL. Trimming at V came to 8 bases and at J to 1 base, leaving 3 bases not matched to a gene. This CDR3 comprises 13 residues. CDR3 region: CASQGAFNYGYTF. The CDR3 nucleotides are TGCGCCAGCCAGGGGGCATTTAACTATGGCTACACCTTC.

This clone has just a few counts. The V gene is TRBV30, the J gene TRBJ1-4; D is unresolved. The CDR3 extends over 14 amino acids. Germline V gene data show CDR1 as GTSNPN and CDR2 as SVGIG (reference sequence). V lost 2 bases and J lost 0, with 7 bases in between. The CDR3 bases are TGTGCCTGGAGTTTTGGAGCAACTAATGAAAAACTGTTTTTT. This gives the protein CAWSFGATNEKLFF.